This TCR beta chain was sequenced during a study of T cells in Graves' hyperthyroidism and ophthalmopathy. From RNA transcripts, TCR beta CDR3 regions were amplified. Primed by the HTBI set, a first-round RT-PCR was run on the TCR CDR3. One entry per CDR3 protein results from TCRdb running MiXCR on the multiplex PCR reads. The sample lists around 580,000 distinct CDR3 sequences; 46% were seen once. Whole-study findings and limits: Most clonotypes expanded in the thyroid (above 0.001) were also present in blood.

In the case of this clonotype: The antigen is not known.

Sequencing input: peripheral blood or thyroid tissue (not recorded which). The source of this sequence is a woman aged 18-29 years with Graves' hyperthyroidism.

DNA for the CDR3: TGTGCCACCAGTGACTCCGGACGGAACAATGAGCAGTTCTTC. This gives the protein CATSDSGRNNEQFF. This chain links TRBV24-1 with TRBJ2-1; no reliable D call. Between the trimmed V and J ends, which lost 4 bases and 5 bases, there was a span of 11 bases. Per the germline V gene, CDR1 is KGHDR and CDR2 is SFDVKD. The CDR3 consists of 14 residues.